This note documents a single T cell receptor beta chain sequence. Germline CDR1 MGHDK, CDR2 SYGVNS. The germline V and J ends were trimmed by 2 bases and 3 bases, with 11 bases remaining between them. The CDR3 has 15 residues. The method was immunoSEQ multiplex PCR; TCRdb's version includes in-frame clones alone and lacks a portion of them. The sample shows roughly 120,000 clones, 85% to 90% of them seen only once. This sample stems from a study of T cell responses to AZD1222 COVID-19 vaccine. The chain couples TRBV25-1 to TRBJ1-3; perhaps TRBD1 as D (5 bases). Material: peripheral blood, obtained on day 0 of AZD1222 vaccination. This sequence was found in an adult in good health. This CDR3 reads CASSEPGGDGNTIYF. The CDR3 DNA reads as TGTGCCAGCAGTGAACCTGGGGGAGATGGAAACACCATATATTTT.